Below, 26 T cell receptor beta chains from the same sample are listed, as sequenced in a study of T cells in Graves' hyperthyroidism and ophthalmopathy (dated by TCRdb to the late 2010s). Libraries were prepared through multiplex PCR. Reads for this sample came from an Illumina HiSeq 2000. TCR beta CDR3 regions were amplified from RNA transcripts. A first-round RT-PCR of the TCR CDR3 used the HTBI primer set with the Qiagen OneStep RT-PCR kit. The public reads were quality trimmed at Q25 with fastp and then assembled into clones with MiXCR by TCRdb, keeping productive beta chains. Records with the same CDR3 protein are collapsed into one entry carrying the most frequent genes and DNA. The sample table lists about 610,000 distinct CDR3 sequences, around 45% of them with a count of one. The top ten clonotypes cover 7.5% to 8.5% of the sample. What was sequenced was peripheral blood or thyroid tissue (not recorded which). The source of these receptors is a woman younger than 30 with Graves' hyperthyroidism.

In this sample, this clonotype turned up once. This chain joins TRBV29-1 and TRBJ1-2; 9 nucleotides match TRBD1. CDR3 length: 14 residues. The J segment lost 5 bases and the V segment lost 2 bases, leaving 6 bases of the junction unmatched. Germline V gives CDR1 SQVTM, CDR2 ANQGSEA. CDR3 in DNA: TGCAGCGTTGAATACCTGGGACAGGGATATGGCTACACCTTC. It encodes CSVEYLGQGYGYTF.

The genes are TRBV15 and TRBJ2-6; 13 nucleotides agree with TRBD2. The CDR3 runs 20 residues. The V segment lost 3 bases and the J segment 4 bases; nucleotides outside the gene matches: 12. Germline CDR1 and CDR2: LNHNV and YYDKDF (reference sequence). The CDR3 region has the DNA TGTGCCACCAGCAGTTTATTACTAGCGGGAGGGCCGGGAGGGGCCAACGTCCTGACTTTC. As protein: CATSSLLLAGGPGGANVLTF.

The rearrangement joins TRBV20-1 to TRBJ2-7; the match to TRBD2 covers 9 bases. The junction had 9 bases not matched to a gene; V was cut back by 4 bases and J by 2 bases. The CDR3 totals 15 residues. Germline V CDR1 and CDR2: DFQATT, SNEGSKA (reference sequence). The CDR3 DNA sequence: TGCAGTGCTATAGTCAGCGGGAGGTTAACCTACGAGCAGTACTTC. As protein: CSAIVSGRLTYEQYF.

This clonotype was observed many times. The chain has TRBV4-3 and TRBJ1-2; the match to TRBD1 covers 8 bases. CDR3 length equals 16 residues. CDR1 is LGHNA, CDR2 YSLEER, per germline. V trimming: 1 base; J trimming: 6 bases; junction bases outside the gene matches: 10. The CDR3 spells CASSQVWDRPSDGYTF. CDR3 sequence (DNA): TGCGCCAGCAGCCAAGTTTGGGACAGGCCCTCGGATGGCTACACCTTC.

Points on this clonotype: This could be a read error, since a much larger clone is one nucleotide away. The chain uses TRBV20-1 and TRBJ1-4; maybe TRBD1 (5 bases). The CDR3 is made up of 14 amino acids. V lost 1 base to trimming and J lost 4 bases, with 10 bases between them. The germline CDR1 and CDR2 sequences are DFQATT and SNEGSKA (reference sequence). The CDR3 sequence: CSARGQSFNEKLFF. The CDR3 DNA follows: TGCAGTGCTAGAGGACAGAGCTTTAATGAAAAACTGTTTTTT.

V and J are TRBV3-1 and TRBJ2-2; D gene ambiguous. This CDR3 has 14 amino acids. Per the germline V gene, CDR1 is LGHDT and CDR2 is YNNKEL (reference sequence). Trimming took off 7 bases at V and 4 bases at J, with 13 bases between the two ends. The CDR3 protein is CASKESVSTGELFF. The CDR3 nucleotides are TGTGCCAGCAAGGAGAGCGTAAGCACCGGGGAGCTGTTTTTT.

Ten or more counts support this clonotype. A read error may produce the germline difference seen at one junction end. The V gene is TRBV4-1, the J gene TRBJ1-1; tentatively, D is TRBD1 (5 bases). Germline V gene sequence: CDR1 MGHRA, CDR2 YSYEKL. The CDR3 has 18 residues. The CDR3 sequence is CASSQGPTAFVRGTEAFF. The CDR3, as DNA: TGCGCCAGCAGTCAAGGTCCCACAGCCTTCGTGAGGGGCACTGAAGCTTTCTTT.

In this sample, this clonotype turned up once. This rearrangement joins TRBV20-1 to TRBJ2-2, with 11 bases identical to TRBD2. V lost 0 bases, J lost 0 bases, and 3 bases stayed unmatched. The CDR3 is made up of 17 amino acids. Germline CDR1 is DFQATT and CDR2 is SNEGSKA (reference sequence). The CDR3, as DNA: TGCAGTGCTAGAGATCTGACTAGCGGGACGAACACCGGGGAGCTGTTTTTT. This translates into CSARDLTSGTNTGELFF.

The chain links TRBV13 to TRBJ1-4; 8 bases are shared with TRBD1. Germline CDR1 reads PRHDT; CDR2 reads FYEKMQ (reference sequence). V gave up 6 bases and J gave up 8 bases; unmatched junction bases: 8. The CDR3 sequence is 14 residues long. The CDR3 nucleotides read TGTGCCAGCAGTTGGTCAGGGGGCTCGGAAAAACTGTTTTTT. Translating gives CASSWSGGSEKLFF.

The chain combines TRBV13 with TRBJ1-5; TRBD1 is a possible D gene (5 bases). Deletions cut 6 bases from V and 11 bases from J, with 14 bases between. From germline, CDR1 is PRHDT and CDR2 FYEKMQ (reference sequence). The CDR3 runs to 12 residues. CDR3 sequence: CASRSGQLAQHF. The CDR3 DNA follows: TGTGCCAGCAGATCCGGACAATTGGCCCAGCATTTT.

This clonotype has only a few counts. This chain joins TRBV29-1 and TRBJ2-7, with a possible D match to TRBD2 (6 bases). The germline CDR1 and CDR2 sequences are SQVTM and ANQGSEA. Trimming cost V 6 bases and J 5 bases, with 14 bases left between them. This CDR3 is 12 amino acids long. The CDR3 coding sequence is TGCAGCGTGGAGGGCGTTAGCCACGAGCAGTACTTC. This translates into CSVEGVSHEQYF.

The chain carries TRBV7-6 and TRBJ1-5; 9 nucleotides match TRBD1. The CDR3 length is 14 residues. V was pared by 4 bases and J by 6 bases, with 4 bases of the junction left unmatched. Germline CDR1 and CDR2: SGHVS and FNYEAQ. CDR3 sequence: CASSWTGEIQPQHF. The CDR3 DNA reads as TGTGCCAGCAGCTGGACAGGGGAGATTCAGCCCCAGCATTTT.

The genes are TRBV29-1 and TRBJ1-5; 10 bases agree with TRBD1. This CDR3 is 12 amino acids long. Germline CDR1 SQVTM, CDR2 ANQGSEA. CDR3 amino acids: CTGTGASQPQHF. CDR3 in DNA: TGCACCGGGACAGGGGCAAGTCAGCCCCAGCATTTT.

This clonotype has a count of ten or more. The V call is TRBV12-3 or TRBV12-4, the J call TRBJ2-7; D is unresolved. This CDR3 contains 14 residues. V lost 3 bases and J lost 5, with 14 bases in between. The CDR3 DNA reads TGTGCCAGCAGTTTGTTAGGCAGGCGAAACGAGCAGTACTTC. It is translated as CASSLLGRRNEQYF.

This clonotype was observed once. This sequence joins TRBV2 and TRBJ2-7, with 10 bases matching TRBD2. J lost 6 bases, V lost 6 bases, and 14 bases had no gene match. CDR3 length equals 16 residues. Looked up from germline, CDR1 is SNHLY and CDR2 is FYNNEI. CDR3 region: CASSLQPGLARVEQYF. Written as DNA, the CDR3 is TGTGCCAGCAGCCTTCAGCCGGGACTAGCGAGAGTCGAGCAGTACTTC.

This clonotype was recorded at least ten times. J is TRBJ2-7 and V is TRBV20-1; TRBD2 matches 14 bases. The CDR3 has 14 amino acids. The germline CDR1 and CDR2 sequences are DFQATT and SNEGSKA (reference sequence). J lost 4 bases, V lost 6 bases, and 5 bases had no gene match. The DNA of the CDR3 is TGCAGTGCCGCGGGGACTAGCGGGAGTTACGAGCAGTACTTC. It encodes CSAAGTSGSYEQYF.

The V gene is TRBV12-3 or TRBV12-4, the J gene TRBJ2-6, with 10 bases matching TRBD1. The V and J ends lost 5 bases and 3 bases, in that order; junction bases with no gene match: 10. This CDR3 spans 18 amino acids. The chain's CDR3 is CASSETGGAGYGANVLTF. CDR3 DNA sequence: TGTGCCAGCAGTGAGACAGGGGGCGCAGGCTATGGGGCCAACGTCCTGACTTTC.

On this clonotype: A much bigger clone sits one base away, suggesting this may be a read error. The rearrangement links TRBV7-9 to TRBJ2-5, with no clear D. The CDR3 length is 15 residues. CDR1 and CDR2 from the germline V gene are SEHNR and FQNEAQ (reference sequence). The CDR3 DNA reads TGTGCCAGCAGTGACCAGCGTTATTACCAAGAGACCCAGTGCTTC. This gives the protein CASSDQRYYQETQCF.

This clonotype was counted a single time. This chain joins TRBV6-6 and TRBJ2-7; TRBD2 matches at 10 bases. CDR3 size: 13 residues. Germline CDR1 and CDR2: MNHNY and SVGAGI (reference sequence). After removal of 2 bases from V and 5 bases from J, the junction contained 0 bases not matched to a gene. The CDR3 loop is CASSYGTSDEQYF. Written as DNA, the CDR3 is TGTGCCAGCAGTTACGGGACTAGCGACGAGCAGTACTTC.

The rearrangement uses TRBV24-1 and TRBJ2-7; 10 positions agree with TRBD2. Per germline, CDR1 KGHDR and CDR2 SFDVKD. This CDR3 has 16 amino acids. The V and J ends lost 5 bases and 7 bases, in that order; junction bases with no gene match: 13. The CDR3 DNA follows: TGTGCCACCAGTGGTCCCCTAGCGGGAGTCTACAATGAGCAGTACTTC. Amino acid sequence: CATSGPLAGVYNEQYF.

V gene TRBV27 combines with J gene TRBJ1-1; D remains ambiguous. This CDR3 comprises 14 residues. Trimming removed 5 bases from V and 1 base from J, with 11 bases in between. Germline V lookup: CDR1 MNHEY, CDR2 SMNVEV (reference sequence). DNA of the CDR3: TGTGCCAGCAGTGCAAATCTTAAGAACACTGAAGCTTTCTTT. Encoded protein: CASSANLKNTEAFF.

This clonotype occurred many times. J is TRBJ2-7 and V is TRBV6-5; D may match TRBD1 or TRBD2 (5 bases each). The CDR3 runs to 11 residues. V lost 10 bases and J 5 bases, leaving 12 bases between the germline ends. CDR1 and CDR2 from the germline V gene are MNHEY and SVGAGI. CDR3 in amino acids: CATSRGDEQYF. The CDR3 coding sequence is TGTGCCACCTCCCGGGGCGACGAGCAGTACTTC.

V gene TRBV13 combines with J gene TRBJ2-7; a weak D match, TRBD1 (5 bases). V was shortened by 5 bases and J by 4 bases, with 18 bases between the two germline ends. CDR3 size: 15 residues. The germline CDR1 and CDR2 sequences are PRHDT and FYEKMQ (reference sequence). The CDR3 spells CASSLDEGAPYEQYF. CDR3 coding DNA: TGTGCCAGCAGCCTGGACGAAGGGGCACCTTACGAGCAGTACTTC.

This clonotype occurred many times. The rearrangement uses TRBV19 and TRBJ1-2, with unresolved D. CDR1 is LNHDA and CDR2 is SQIVND in the germline V gene (reference sequence). This CDR3 has 13 amino acids. The V end was cut by 5 bases, the J end by 1 base, with 8 bases between. The CDR3, as DNA: TGTGCCAGTAGTGGACTCCTTAACTATGGCTACACCTTC. This encodes CASSGLLNYGYTF. The full variable domain, in which reference TRBV19 and TRBJ1-2 provide the parts outside the CDR3, is DGGITQSPKYLFRKEGQNVTLSCEQNLNHDAMYWYRQDPGQGLRLIYYSQIVNDFQKGDIAEGYSVSREKKESFPLTVTSAQKNPTAFYLCASSGLLNYGYTFGSGTRLTVV.

This clonotype appeared once. V usage is TRBV6-6 and J usage is TRBJ1-2, with 7 bases matching TRBD1. The CDR3 has 13 residues. V lost 6 bases, J lost 5 bases, and 6 bases stayed unmatched. From germline, CDR1 is MNHNY and CDR2 SVGAGI (reference sequence). The CDR3 loop is CASREGARYGYTF. The CDR3 coding sequence is TGTGCCAGCAGGGAGGGGGCGCGGTATGGCTACACCTTC.

This clonotype was counted at least ten times. The chain combines TRBV2 with TRBJ1-2; TRBD1 might be the D (6 bases). CDR1 SNHLY and CDR2 FYNNEI come from the germline V gene. The V end lost 3 bases, the J end lost 0 bases, and 20 bases lay between the germline ends. The CDR3 is 18 residues long. Written as DNA, the CDR3 is TGTGCCAGCAGTGATCACCGACAGGCAACCTATACTAACTATGGCTACACCTTC. It specifies CASSDHRQATYTNYGYTF.